This T cell receptor (beta chain) was identified during a study of cytomegalovirus exposure and HLA in healthy donors. General study findings and limits: Among TCR beta chains, those listed as cytomegalovirus-associated numbered about 150.

A word on this clone: Its target is not known.

Method: immunoSEQ multiplex PCR; TCRdb's copy keeps in-frame clones and lacks some. The sample holds approximately 98,000 clones, about 85% seen once. Germline V gene sequence: CDR1 GTSNPN, CDR2 SVGIG (reference sequence). Losses at the gene ends were 6 bases for V and 4 bases for J; bases not matched to a gene: 14. This CDR3 has 16 amino acids. The V gene is TRBV30, the J gene TRBJ2-7; the match to TRBD1 covers 11 bases. The sequence was collected from a woman aged 18-30 years in good health and CMV-seronegative. Sequencing used PBMCs. CDR3 loop: CACTTTNRDRGYEQYF. CDR3 DNA sequence: TGTGCCTGTACTACTACAAATCGGGACAGGGGGTACGAGCAGTACTTC.